This T cell receptor (beta chain) appears in the sequencing data of a study of blood T cells in healthy people across ages. Isolating PBMCs gave at least 6 million of these cells per sample. With a J-beta primer mix and a sample-barcoded 5' primer, a second PCR ran about 6 to 11 cycles. TCRdb used MiXCR to reprocess the 5' RACE reads, holding one entry per CDR3 protein. Here the sample spans 2 million or so distinct CDR3 sequences, 49% being singletons. Sequencing used blood. This TCR derives from a woman aged 40 to 50 in good health.

CDR3 in amino acids: CAISESDRLTDEQFF. CDR3 nucleotide sequence: TGTGCCATCAGTGAGTCGGACAGGTTGACGGATGAGCAGTTCTTC. The chain joins TRBV10-3 to TRBJ2-1; 7 positions match TRBD1. This CDR3 comprises 15 residues. Germline trimming cut 0 bases from V and 8 bases from J; bases unmatched to any gene: 7. Germline CDR1 ENHRY, CDR2 SYGVKD.